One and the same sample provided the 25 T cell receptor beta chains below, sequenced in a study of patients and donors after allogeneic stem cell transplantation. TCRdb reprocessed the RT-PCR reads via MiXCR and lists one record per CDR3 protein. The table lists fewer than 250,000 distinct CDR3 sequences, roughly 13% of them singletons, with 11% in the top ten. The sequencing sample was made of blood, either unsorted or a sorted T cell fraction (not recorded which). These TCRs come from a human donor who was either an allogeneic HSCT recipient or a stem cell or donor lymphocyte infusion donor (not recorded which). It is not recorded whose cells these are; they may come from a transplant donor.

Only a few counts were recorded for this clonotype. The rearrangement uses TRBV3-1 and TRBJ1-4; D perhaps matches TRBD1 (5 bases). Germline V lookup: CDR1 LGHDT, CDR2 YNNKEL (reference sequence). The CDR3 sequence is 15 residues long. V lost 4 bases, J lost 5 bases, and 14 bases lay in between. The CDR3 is CASSRGTSLNEKLFF. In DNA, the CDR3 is TGTGCCAGCAGCCGCGGGACTTCGCTGAATGAAAAACTGTTTTTT.

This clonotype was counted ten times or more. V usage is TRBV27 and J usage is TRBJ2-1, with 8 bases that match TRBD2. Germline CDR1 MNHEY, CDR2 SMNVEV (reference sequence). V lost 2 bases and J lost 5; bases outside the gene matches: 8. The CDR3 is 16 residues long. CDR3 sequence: CASSLRGGPLNNEQFF. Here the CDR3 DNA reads TGTGCCAGCAGTTTACGGGGGGGTCCCCTAAACAATGAGCAGTTCTTC.

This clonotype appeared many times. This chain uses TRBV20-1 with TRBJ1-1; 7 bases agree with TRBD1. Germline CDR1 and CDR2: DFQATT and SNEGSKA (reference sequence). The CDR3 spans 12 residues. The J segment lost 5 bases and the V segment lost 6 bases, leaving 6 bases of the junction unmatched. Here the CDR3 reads CSATQGRTEAFF. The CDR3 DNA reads TGCAGTGCCACACAGGGGAGAACTGAAGCTTTCTTT.

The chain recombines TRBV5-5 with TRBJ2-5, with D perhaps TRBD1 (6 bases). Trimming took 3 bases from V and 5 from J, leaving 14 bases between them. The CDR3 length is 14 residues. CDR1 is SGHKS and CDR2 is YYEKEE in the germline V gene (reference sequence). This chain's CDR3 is CASSSHGTSETQYF. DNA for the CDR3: TGTGCCAGCAGCTCTCATGGGACATCGGAGACCCAGTACTTC.

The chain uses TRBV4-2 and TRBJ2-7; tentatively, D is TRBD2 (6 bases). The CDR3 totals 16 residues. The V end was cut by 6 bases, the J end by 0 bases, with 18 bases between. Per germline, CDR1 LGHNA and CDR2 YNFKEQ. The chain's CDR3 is CASRPRRGGPSYEQYF. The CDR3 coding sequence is TGTGCCAGCAGACCCCGCCGTGGAGGGCCCTCCTACGAGCAGTACTTC.

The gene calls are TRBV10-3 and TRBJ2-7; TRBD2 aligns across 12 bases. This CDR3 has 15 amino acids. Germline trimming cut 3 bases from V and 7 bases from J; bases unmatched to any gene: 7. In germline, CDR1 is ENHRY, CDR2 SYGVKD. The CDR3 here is CAISDSLAGGPEQYF. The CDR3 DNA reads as TGTGCCATCAGTGACAGTCTAGCGGGAGGGCCGGAGCAGTACTTC.

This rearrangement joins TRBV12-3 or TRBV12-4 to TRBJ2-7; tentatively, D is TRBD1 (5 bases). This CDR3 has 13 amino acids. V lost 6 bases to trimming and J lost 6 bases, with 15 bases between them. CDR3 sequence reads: CASSPTAMSEQYF. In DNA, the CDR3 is TGTGCCAGCAGCCCGACAGCCATGAGCGAGCAGTACTTC.

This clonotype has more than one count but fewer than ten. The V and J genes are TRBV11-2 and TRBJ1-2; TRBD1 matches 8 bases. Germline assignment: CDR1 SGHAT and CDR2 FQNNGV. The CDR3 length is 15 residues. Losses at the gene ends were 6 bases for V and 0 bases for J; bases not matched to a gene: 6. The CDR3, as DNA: TGTGCCAGCAGAACAGACAGGGGAGCTAACTATGGCTACACCTTC. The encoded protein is CASRTDRGANYGYTF.

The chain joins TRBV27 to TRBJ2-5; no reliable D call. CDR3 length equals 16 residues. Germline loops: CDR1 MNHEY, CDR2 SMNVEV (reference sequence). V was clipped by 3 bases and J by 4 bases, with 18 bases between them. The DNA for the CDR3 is TGTGCCAGCAGTTTCTCTGGGGTAAATTACGGAGAGACCCAGTACTTC. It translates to CASSFSGVNYGETQYF.

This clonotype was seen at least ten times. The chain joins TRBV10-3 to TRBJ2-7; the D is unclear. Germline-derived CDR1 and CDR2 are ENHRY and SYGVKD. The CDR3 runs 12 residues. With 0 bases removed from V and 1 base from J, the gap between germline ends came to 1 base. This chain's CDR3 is CAISESSYEQYF. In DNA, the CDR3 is TGTGCCATCAGTGAGTCGTCCTACGAGCAGTACTTC.

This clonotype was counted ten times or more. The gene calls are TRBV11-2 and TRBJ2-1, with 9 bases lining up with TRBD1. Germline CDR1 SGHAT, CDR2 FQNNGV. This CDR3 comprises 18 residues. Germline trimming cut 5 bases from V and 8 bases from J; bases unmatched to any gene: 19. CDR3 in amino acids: CASSLIDLGQGLVHEQFF. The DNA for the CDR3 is TGTGCCAGCAGCCTAATAGATTTGGGACAGGGTCTTGTGCATGAGCAGTTCTTC.

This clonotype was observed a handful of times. CDR3 region: CASTPGLAENTGELFF. CDR3 nucleotide sequence: TGTGCCAGCACTCCCGGACTAGCGGAGAACACCGGGGAGCTGTTTTTT. The chain couples TRBV12-3 or TRBV12-4 to TRBJ2-2; 10 nucleotides match TRBD2. V gave up 7 bases and J gave up 1 base; unmatched junction bases: 6. The CDR3 is made up of 16 amino acids.

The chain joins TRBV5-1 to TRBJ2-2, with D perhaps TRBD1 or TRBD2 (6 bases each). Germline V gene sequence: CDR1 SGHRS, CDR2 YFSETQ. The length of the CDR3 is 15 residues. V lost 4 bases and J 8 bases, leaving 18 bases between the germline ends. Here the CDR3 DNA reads TGCGCCAGCAGCCTGGAGGGGGGACCCTTGGGGGAGCTGTTTTTT. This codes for CASSLEGGPLGELFF.

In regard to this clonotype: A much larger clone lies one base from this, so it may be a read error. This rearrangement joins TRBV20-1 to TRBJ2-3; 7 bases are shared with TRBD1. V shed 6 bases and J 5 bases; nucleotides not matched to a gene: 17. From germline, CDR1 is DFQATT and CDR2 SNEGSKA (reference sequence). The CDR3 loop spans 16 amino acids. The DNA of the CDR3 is TGCAGTGCAGGGGGTGACGTTTTAGGGGGCAAAGATACGCAGTATTTT. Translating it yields CSAGGDVLGGKDTQYF.

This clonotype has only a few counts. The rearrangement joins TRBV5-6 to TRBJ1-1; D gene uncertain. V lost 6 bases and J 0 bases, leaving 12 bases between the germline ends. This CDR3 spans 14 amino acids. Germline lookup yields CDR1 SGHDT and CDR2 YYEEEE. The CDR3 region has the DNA TGTGCCAGCAATTTGGAGCGGATGAACACTGAAGCTTTCTTT. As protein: CASNLERMNTEAFF. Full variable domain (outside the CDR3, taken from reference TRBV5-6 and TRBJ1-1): DAGVTQSPTHLIKTRGQQVTLRCSPKSGHDTVSWYQQALGQGPQFIFQYYEEEERQRGNFPDRFSGHQFPNYSSELNVNALLLGDSALYLCASNLERMNTEAFFGQGTRLTVV.

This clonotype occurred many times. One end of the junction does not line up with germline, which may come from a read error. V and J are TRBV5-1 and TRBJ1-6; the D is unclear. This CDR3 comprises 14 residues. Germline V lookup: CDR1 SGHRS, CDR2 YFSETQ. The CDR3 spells CASSFEPNNSPLHF. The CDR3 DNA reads TGCGCCAGCAGCTTTGAACCGAATAATTCCCCCCTCCACTTT.

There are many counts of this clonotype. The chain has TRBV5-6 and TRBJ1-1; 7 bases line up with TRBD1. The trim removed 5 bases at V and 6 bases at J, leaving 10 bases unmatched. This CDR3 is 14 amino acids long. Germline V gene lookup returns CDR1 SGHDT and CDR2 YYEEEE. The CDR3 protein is CASSDPGGWSEAFF. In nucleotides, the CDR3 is TGTGCCAGCAGTGATCCAGGGGGGTGGTCTGAAGCTTTCTTT.

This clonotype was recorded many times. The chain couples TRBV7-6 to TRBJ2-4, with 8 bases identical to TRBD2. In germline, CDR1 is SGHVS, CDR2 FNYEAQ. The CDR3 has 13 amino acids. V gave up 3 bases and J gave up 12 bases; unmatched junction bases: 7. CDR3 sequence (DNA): TGTGCCAGCAGCTTGGATCCAAGCGGGAGTCAGTACTTC. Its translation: CASSLDPSGSQYF. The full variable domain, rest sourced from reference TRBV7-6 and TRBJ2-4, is GAGVSQSPRYKVTKRGQDVALRCDPISGHVSLYWYRQALGQGPEFLTYFNYEAQQDKSGLPNDRFSAERPEGSISTLTIQRTEQRDSAMYRCASSLDPSGSQYFGAGTRLSVL.

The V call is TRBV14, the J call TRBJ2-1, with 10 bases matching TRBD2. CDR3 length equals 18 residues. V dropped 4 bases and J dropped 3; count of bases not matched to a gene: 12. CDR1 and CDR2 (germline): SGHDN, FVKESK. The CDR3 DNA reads TGTGCCAGCAGCCCCGGGGCCCCAGGACTAGCGGACTACAATGAGCAGTTCTTC. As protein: CASSPGAPGLADYNEQFF.

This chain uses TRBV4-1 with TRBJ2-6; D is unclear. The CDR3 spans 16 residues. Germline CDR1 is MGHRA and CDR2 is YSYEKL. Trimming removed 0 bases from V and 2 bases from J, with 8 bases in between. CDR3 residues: CASSQEAAAGANVLTF. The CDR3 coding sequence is TGCGCCAGCAGCCAAGAGGCGGCGGCTGGGGCCAACGTCCTGACTTTC.

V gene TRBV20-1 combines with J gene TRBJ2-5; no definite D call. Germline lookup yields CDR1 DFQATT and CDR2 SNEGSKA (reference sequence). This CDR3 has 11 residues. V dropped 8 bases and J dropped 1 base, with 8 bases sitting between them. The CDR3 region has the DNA TGCAGTTGGTGGCTCCAAGAGACCCAGTACTTC. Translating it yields CSWWLQETQYF.

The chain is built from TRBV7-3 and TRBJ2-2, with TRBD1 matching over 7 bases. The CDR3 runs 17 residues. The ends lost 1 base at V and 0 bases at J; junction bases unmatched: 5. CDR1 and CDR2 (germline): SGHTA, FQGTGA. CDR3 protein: CASSLRSQGANTGELFF. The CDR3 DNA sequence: TGTGCCAGCAGCTTAAGAAGTCAGGGGGCGAACACCGGGGAGCTGTTTTTT.

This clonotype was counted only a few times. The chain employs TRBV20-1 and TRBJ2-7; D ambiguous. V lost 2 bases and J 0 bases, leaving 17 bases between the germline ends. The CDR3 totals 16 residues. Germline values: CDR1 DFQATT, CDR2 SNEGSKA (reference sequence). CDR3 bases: TGCAGTGCTAGACAACCGGGTGGGATACTCTCCTACGAGCAGTACTTC. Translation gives CSARQPGGILSYEQYF.

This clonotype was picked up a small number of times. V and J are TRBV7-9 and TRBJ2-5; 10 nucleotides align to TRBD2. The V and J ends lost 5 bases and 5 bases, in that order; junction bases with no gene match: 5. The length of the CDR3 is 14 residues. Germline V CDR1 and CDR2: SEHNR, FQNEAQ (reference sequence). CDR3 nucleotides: TGTGCCAGCAGCCCTAGCGGGGGCGGGGAGACCCAGTACTTC. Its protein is CASSPSGGGETQYF.

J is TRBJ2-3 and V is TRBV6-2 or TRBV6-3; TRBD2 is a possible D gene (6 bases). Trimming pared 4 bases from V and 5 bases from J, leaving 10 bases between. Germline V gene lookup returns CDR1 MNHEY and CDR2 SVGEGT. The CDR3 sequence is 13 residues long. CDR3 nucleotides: TGTGCCAGCAGTTGGTCGGGGGTAGATACGCAGTATTTT. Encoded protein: CASSWSGVDTQYF.